The T cell receptor (beta chain) under discussion was sequenced for a study of shared clonotypes between healthy human individuals (dated by TCRdb to 2018 to 2021). For the study in its entirety: A few men and a couple of women, aged 18 to 49 years, made up the cohort. The study deeply sequenced blood TCR repertoires of five healthy adults to estimate repertoire size and the extent of clonotype sharing between individuals. To increase sequencing depth and limit assay-specific biases, TCR repertoire library preparation and sequencing were carried out by different laboratories using diverse techniques. Each donor's leukapheresis produced roughly between roughly 0.85 and 10 billion PBMCs.

The germline V gene sets CDR1 to SGDLS and CDR2 to YYNGEE. V sheds 6 bases and J sheds 5 bases, leaving 23 bases between their ends. The CDR3 runs 16 residues from the cysteine to the phenylalanine. Only the CDR3 region is kept as DNA, spanning 48 bases read in frame from base 1. Donors were healthy HIV-negative adults with no recently reported acute infections or vaccinations. Every donor was a Caucasian adult residing in Nashville, Tennessee, USA. For unsorted samples, tens of millions of PBMCs were counted, and genomic DNA was extracted using the QIAamp DNA Blood Mini kit. Blood was obtained by leukapheresis, after which PBMCs were separated by Ficoll-Histopaque density gradient centrifugation and cryopreserved in liquid nitrogen vapor phase. On the study overall, not on this receptor specifically: Only blood was sampled, and tissue TCR repertoires likely differ from those in blood. The small number of donors limited the genetic and exposure-history diversity represented. Pairwise subsampling led to the expectation that sequencing depth would affect the degree of clonotype sharing among donors.

Comment on this clone: Its antigen remains unidentified. The sample holds no much larger clone one base away, and base qualities are not on file.

Using the deep immunoSEQ assay, multiplex PCR amplified TCR CDR3 regions from genomic DNA. Genomic DNA extracted from each cell subset was distributed evenly over all wells of several immunoSEQ 96-well plates, and each plate served as one replicate. For unsorted PBMC, approximately 300 ng of genomic DNA, equivalent to roughly 30,000 T cell genomes, went into each replicate PCR. Genomic DNA from unsorted PBMC was sequenced over ten immunoSEQ deep assay plates. Purified libraries were quantified with a Qubit 3.0 fluorometer, sized on a Bioanalyzer 2100, and re-quantified with the KAPA Library Quantification kit. Each immunoSEQ 96-well plate was sequenced on its own single-read 150-cycle Illumina NextSeq 550 flow cell. On the study's bioinformatics: Because only junctional sequences without quality scores were contained in the immunoSEQ output, filtering matching that applied to full-length reads could not be performed. To assign V/J genes and CDR3, sequences were annotated using PyIR, a Python wrapper for IgBLAST v1.9, with IMGT germline references. Reads were removed for weak V/J assignments (E-value above 1e-6), missing CDR3, stop codons, out-of-frame junctions, or ambiguous translated residues. A V3J clonotype was defined by an identical inferred V gene, J gene, and CDR3 amino acid sequence. Percentage overlap between repertoires was calculated by dividing the number of shared unique clonotypes by the size of the smaller repertoire. Repertoire richness was assessed with RTK rarefaction, the Chao1 estimator, and Recon v2.1 estimates of unobserved clonotypes. Not all clones reach the TCRdb copy of this immuneACCESS table, which keeps in-frame sequences only. Checked studies attribute under half of the gap to unresolved V genes and leave the rest unexplained. The V and J calls and clone size were taken over from that table, and D and trimming were inferred from the DNA. For this sample there are a few hundred thousand clones; 65% to 80% appear just once. The ten largest clones capture less than 15% of the sample.

Here the chain combines TRBV9 and TRBJ1-1; the D gene is possibly TRBD1, with 5 bases matching. The source material was PBMCs. The sequence was collected from a woman aged 40 to 50 in good health. Some clones in this sample may be carry-over from other donors' samples. The CDR3 is CASNAVAEGSLTEAFF. The DNA is TGTGCCAGCAACGCCGTAGCGGAGGGGTCGTTAACTGAAGCTTTCTTT.